This is a list of T cell receptor beta chains from one sample in a study of blood T cell repertoires in COVID-19. Sequenced by immunoSEQ multiplex PCR; TCRdb stores in-frame clones only, minus some. The repertoire consists of 200,000 to 250,000 clones, with about nine tenths occurring once and the leading ten covering approximately 2.5%. The specimen sequenced was peripheral blood. Receptors were obtained from a man aged 25-45 years with COVID-19, enrolled during active disease. The CDR3 runs from the conserved cysteine through the conserved F or W. A D gene is named only where the DNA matches it firmly. Only part of the rows carry a size: once, few, many, or a class if the clone is expanded.

j_call: TRBJ2-3
clone_size: NA
d_call: TRBD1
v_call: TRBV5-1
cdr3_nt: TGCGCCAGCAGCTTTAACCAGGGGGCTAGGGATACGCAGTATTTT
cdr3_aa: CASSFNQGARDTQYF

j_call: TRBJ2-2
clone_size: once
d_call: NA
v_call: TRBV21-1
cdr3_nt: TGTGCCAGCAGCAAAGATGACAGGGAGACCGGGGAGCTGTTTTTT
cdr3_aa: CASSKDDRETGELFF

j_call: TRBJ1-2
clone_size: NA
d_call: TRBD1
v_call: TRBV5-4
cdr3_nt: TGTGCCAGCAGCCCGGATGACAGGGGTGGCTACACCTTC
cdr3_aa: CASSPDDRGGYTF

j_call: TRBJ2-7
clone_size: once
d_call: TRBD1
v_call: TRBV7-9
cdr3_nt: TGTGCCAGCAGCGTTGACGGGACAGGGGGCTACGAGCAGTACTTC
cdr3_aa: CASSVDGTGGYEQYF

j_call: TRBJ2-5
clone_size: NA
d_call: NA
v_call: TRBV7-2
cdr3_nt: TGTGCCAGCAGCATTCACAGGGGGGGCGAGACCCAGTACTTC
cdr3_aa: CASSIHRGGETQYF

j_call: TRBJ2-1
clone_size: NA
d_call: TRBD1
v_call: TRBV5-6
cdr3_nt: TGTGCCAGCAGCCTCGGGACAGCCTACAATGAGCAGTTCTTC
cdr3_aa: CASSLGTAYNEQFF

j_call: TRBJ2-7
clone_size: NA
d_call: TRBD2
v_call: TRBV6-5
cdr3_nt: TGTGCCAGCAAACTACTAGCGGAAACCTACGAGCAGTACTTC
cdr3_aa: CASKLLAETYEQYF

j_call: TRBJ1-1
clone_size: NA
d_call: NA
v_call: TRBV5-6
cdr3_nt: TGTGCCAGCAGCTTACCAGGGGTTAACACTGAAGCTTTCTTT
cdr3_aa: CASSLPGVNTEAFF

j_call: TRBJ1-2
clone_size: NA
d_call: NA
v_call: TRBV27
cdr3_nt: TGTGCCAGCACCTCAAGTGCGGCCGGTTCCGGCTACACCTTC
cdr3_aa: CASTSSAAGSGYTF

j_call: TRBJ1-4
clone_size: NA
d_call: NA
v_call: TRBV5-4
cdr3_nt: TGTGCCAGCAGCTTGGACAGCGGGTCGAATGAAAAACTGTTTTTT
cdr3_aa: CASSLDSGSNEKLFF

j_call: TRBJ2-7
clone_size: NA
d_call: NA
v_call: TRBV27
cdr3_nt: TGTGCCAGCAGTTTACGAGTTGGCGGGGAATACGAGCAGTACTTC
cdr3_aa: CASSLRVGGEYEQYF

j_call: TRBJ1-2
clone_size: NA
d_call: NA
v_call: TRBV11-1
cdr3_nt: TGTGCCAGCAGCGGAAGCGGATCTAACTATGGCTACACCTTC
cdr3_aa: CASSGSGSNYGYTF

j_call: TRBJ2-2
clone_size: NA
d_call: TRBD1
v_call: TRBV2
cdr3_nt: TGTGCCAGCTGGGACAGTCTAAACACCGGGGAGCTGTTTTTT
cdr3_aa: CASWDSLNTGELFF

j_call: TRBJ1-3
clone_size: NA
d_call: NA
v_call: TRBV7-9
cdr3_nt: TGTGCCAGCAGCCTAAATGGAAACACCATATATTTT
cdr3_aa: CASSLNGNTIYF

j_call: TRBJ1-6
clone_size: once
d_call: TRBD1
v_call: TRBV25-1
cdr3_nt: TGTGCCAGCAGTCCGCCAGGGACAGGGCTCTCACCCCTCCACTTT
cdr3_aa: CASSPPGTGLSPLHF

j_call: TRBJ2-3
clone_size: few
d_call: NA
v_call: TRBV4-3
cdr3_nt: TGCGCCAGCAGCCAAGACCGACGCCCCGGGGATACGCAGTATTTT
cdr3_aa: CASSQDRRPGDTQYF

j_call: TRBJ2-5
clone_size: NA
d_call: NA
v_call: TRBV4-1
cdr3_nt: TGCGCCAGCAGCCGTTCACTAGCCAGCGTAGAGACCCAGTACTTC
cdr3_aa: CASSRSLASVETQYF

j_call: TRBJ1-5
clone_size: NA
d_call: NA
v_call: TRBV5-5
cdr3_nt: TGTGCCAGCAGCCCGAACAGGGCGTTGGGTCAGCCCCAGCATTTT
cdr3_aa: CASSPNRALGQPQHF

j_call: TRBJ2-3
clone_size: NA
d_call: TRBD2
v_call: TRBV7-2
cdr3_nt: TGTGCCAGCAGCTCCCTTGGGACTAGTAAAGATACGCAGTATTTT
cdr3_aa: CASSSLGTSKDTQYF

j_call: TRBJ1-2
clone_size: few
d_call: NA
v_call: TRBV19
cdr3_nt: TGTGCCAGTAGTATGTCAGTCTCTAACTATGGCTACACCTTC
cdr3_aa: CASSMSVSNYGYTF

j_call: TRBJ2-7
clone_size: NA
d_call: NA
v_call: TRBV6-5
cdr3_nt: TGTGCCAGCAGAAAAGGACATCAGTCTCACTACGAGCAGTACTTC
cdr3_aa: CASRKGHQSHYEQYF

j_call: TRBJ1-6
clone_size: NA
d_call: NA
v_call: TRBV5-5
cdr3_nt: TGTGCCAGCAGCTTCCGGGACATAGTTAGTTCACCCCTCCACTTT
cdr3_aa: CASSFRDIVSSPLHF

j_call: TRBJ2-7
clone_size: NA
d_call: NA
v_call: TRBV18
cdr3_nt: TGTGCCAGCTCACCAGGCCCCTACGAGCAGTACTTC
cdr3_aa: CASSPGPYEQYF

j_call: TRBJ1-4
clone_size: NA
d_call: NA
v_call: TRBV27
cdr3_nt: TGTGCCAGCGGGACATCGGATGAAAAACTGTTTTTT
cdr3_aa: CASGTSDEKLFF

j_call: TRBJ1-5
clone_size: NA
d_call: TRBD1
v_call: TRBV19
cdr3_nt: TGTGCCAGTACCATCAACAGGGGGGGCAATCAGCCCCAGCATTTT
cdr3_aa: CASTINRGGNQPQHF

j_call: TRBJ1-6
clone_size: NA
d_call: TRBD1
v_call: TRBV19
cdr3_nt: TGTGCCAGTACCCCTGGACAGGGCTATTCACCCCTCCACTTT
cdr3_aa: CASTPGQGYSPLHF

j_call: TRBJ2-7
clone_size: NA
d_call: NA
v_call: TRBV18
cdr3_nt: TGTGCCAGCTCACCAGCTAGCCCCGAGCAGTACTTC
cdr3_aa: CASSPASPEQYF

j_call: TRBJ2-1
clone_size: once
d_call: TRBD2
v_call: TRBV18
cdr3_nt: TGTGCCAGCTCACCACTTATAGCGGGGGGCCGTAATGAGCAGTTCTTC
cdr3_aa: CASSPLIAGGRNEQFF

j_call: TRBJ1-2
clone_size: NA
d_call: NA
v_call: TRBV7-3
cdr3_nt: TGTGCCAGCAGCTTAGGCGGCAAGACAGGCAACTATGGCTACACCTTC
cdr3_aa: CASSLGGKTGNYGYTF

j_call: TRBJ1-1
clone_size: NA
d_call: TRBD1
v_call: TRBV3-1/TRBV3-2
cdr3_nt: TGTGCCAGCAGCCCTCGAACAGGGGGCGGACGGTCACTGGGAGCTTTCTTT
cdr3_aa: CASSPRTGGGRSLGAFF

j_call: TRBJ1-5
clone_size: NA
d_call: NA
v_call: TRBV4-3
cdr3_nt: TGCGCCAGCAGCCAAGTATTAGGGACTTCTCAGCCCCAGCATTTT
cdr3_aa: CASSQVLGTSQPQHF

j_call: TRBJ2-3
clone_size: NA
d_call: TRBD2
v_call: TRBV11-2
cdr3_nt: TGTGCCAGCAGCCCTAGGACTAGCGGGGGGGCCAGGGCAGATACGCAGTATTTT
cdr3_aa: CASSPRTSGGARADTQYF

j_call: TRBJ2-7
clone_size: NA
d_call: NA
v_call: TRBV7-9
cdr3_nt: TGTGCCAGCAGCCACGGACATTTCCGCTACGAGCAGTACTTC
cdr3_aa: CASSHGHFRYEQYF

j_call: TRBJ2-7
clone_size: once
d_call: NA
v_call: TRBV30
cdr3_nt: TGTGCCTGGAGTGCTAGCGCCGCCTACGAGCAGTACTTC
cdr3_aa: CAWSASAAYEQYF

j_call: TRBJ2-6
clone_size: NA
d_call: TRBD1
v_call: TRBV4-3
cdr3_nt: TGCGCCAGCAGCCAAACAGGGGTGTCTGGGGCCAACGTCCTGACTTTC
cdr3_aa: CASSQTGVSGANVLTF

j_call: TRBJ1-1
clone_size: NA
d_call: TRBD1
v_call: TRBV28
cdr3_nt: TGTGCCAGCAGTTTATTTACAAGGGGCAGGGGGCGAGGGTCTGAAGCTTTCTTT
cdr3_aa: CASSLFTRGRGRGSEAFF

j_call: TRBJ2-7
clone_size: NA
d_call: NA
v_call: TRBV18
cdr3_nt: TGTGCCAGCTCACCAGGGAGGGGGAGGTCCTACGAGCAGTACTTC
cdr3_aa: CASSPGRGRSYEQYF

j_call: TRBJ2-4
clone_size: NA
d_call: TRBD1
v_call: TRBV7-2
cdr3_nt: TGTGCCAGCAGCTTGGACAGGGTGACCAAAAACATTCAGTACTTC
cdr3_aa: CASSLDRVTKNIQYF